This T cell receptor (beta chain) was profiled in a study of blood T cell repertoires in COVID-19. Study background: PBMCs, B-cell-depleted T cells, or T cells were the source of the cDNA or gDNA that made up the material.

The CDR3 loop spans 14 amino acids. CDR1 is LNHDA, CDR2 SQIVND, per germline (reference sequence). V was clipped by 6 bases and J by 5 bases, with 14 bases between them. In the original processing: It was from reference gene primer amplification that nucleated cell counts were estimated. Only in-frame clones appear in the TCRdb table, and some are missing; sequencing was by immunoSEQ multiplex PCR. That table supplies the V and J calls and clone size; D and trimming were determined from the DNA. The sample lists about 160,000 clones, over 75% seen once, with more than 6.5% in the top ten. Membership in each cohort depended on participant-reported clinical history.

V and J are TRBV19 and TRBJ1-5; D gene unclear. The sample was PBMCs or T cells enriched from blood (not recorded which). This clonotype was sampled from a woman between 50 and 59 years old who had recovered from COVID-19. CDR3 bases: TGTGCCAGTAGCGATGACGCCGGGGATCAGCCCCAGCATTTT. Translating it yields CASSDDAGDQPQHF.